This T cell receptor (beta chain) was sequenced for a study of CD8 T cells in Susac syndrome (dated by TCRdb to between 2018 and 2020). The study in broad terms: Repertoire sequencing was used to test whether CD8+ T cell activation and differentiation in Susac syndrome was antigen driven. Broader findings and caveats from the paper: The number of individuals in the TCR sequencing and HLA analysis was acknowledged as relatively small.

RNA was extracted using the RNeasy kit, and about 0.45 to 1 ug of the RNA was reverse transcribed with random hexamers. The immunoSEQ multiplex PCR assay, which covers 54 Vbeta and 13 Jbeta segments, was used to amplify TCR beta CDR3 regions. PCR amplification bias was corrected by using a synthetic template baseline for primer optimization and computational correction. As for the original processing: Reads were annotated to V, D and J genes per IMGT and analyzed with immunoSEQ Analyzer, keeping only productive sequences. To calculate clonality, Shannon entropy was normalized by log2 of the number of productive unique sequences and then subtracted from one. For each patient and control, public and private clones were evaluated within the 100 most prevalent clones. Clones were defined as Susac-specific when absent from the healthy and MS cohorts, from roughly 1,000 published viral clones and from other ImmuneACCESS disease sequences. TCRdb's own reprocessing of the public reads used fastp at Q25 and MiXCR and kept productive beta chains. Each CDR3 protein appears once, grouped with its most common genes and DNA. TCRdb, not the authors, supplied the V and J calls. Within this sample are 200,000 or so distinct CDR3 sequences, with about 94% of them counted one time only. Clones ranked in the top ten supply about 0.093% of the sample.

Trimming leaves V shorter by 6 bases and J shorter by 9 bases, with the junction holding 19 bases beyond the gene matches. Looking up the germline V gene (reference sequence) yields CDR1 LGHDT and CDR2 YNNKEL. The CDR3 covers 16 residues, taking in both the cysteine and the phenylalanine. Just the 48-base CDR3 DNA is kept, in frame starting at base 1. High-throughput TCR beta sequencing profiled peripheral blood CD8+ and CD4+ T cells from healthy donors, Susac syndrome patients and multiple sclerosis patients. The multiple sclerosis controls were treatment-naive patients who had stable or active relapsing-remitting disease and met the revised McDonald criteria. Bulk CD8+ and CD4+ T cells were purified magnetically by negative isolation, whereas CD8+ TEMRA cells were enriched by FACS. Blood was drawn into EDTA tubes, processed within 24 hours, and PBMCs were isolated by density gradient centrifugation. PBMCs destined for TCR sequencing were cryopreserved in liquid nitrogen and later thawed in a 37 °C water bath. The sorted or isolated CD4+, CD8+ and CD8+ TEMRA cells reached a purity of at least 90%.

On this clonotype itself: Its recognized antigen is unknown. Nothing much larger sits one base from this clone, and base qualities are not available.

The chain uses TRBV3-1 and TRBJ2-5; TRBD2 lines up with 7 middle nucleotides. Sequenced material: CD4+ T cells from PBMCs. The origin of this receptor is a human donor with multiple sclerosis. The nucleotide sequence reads as follows: TGTGCCAGCAGTCTATCCACCGGGACTACCTCGGGGGCCCAGTACTTC. It is translated as CASSLSTGTTSGAQYF.